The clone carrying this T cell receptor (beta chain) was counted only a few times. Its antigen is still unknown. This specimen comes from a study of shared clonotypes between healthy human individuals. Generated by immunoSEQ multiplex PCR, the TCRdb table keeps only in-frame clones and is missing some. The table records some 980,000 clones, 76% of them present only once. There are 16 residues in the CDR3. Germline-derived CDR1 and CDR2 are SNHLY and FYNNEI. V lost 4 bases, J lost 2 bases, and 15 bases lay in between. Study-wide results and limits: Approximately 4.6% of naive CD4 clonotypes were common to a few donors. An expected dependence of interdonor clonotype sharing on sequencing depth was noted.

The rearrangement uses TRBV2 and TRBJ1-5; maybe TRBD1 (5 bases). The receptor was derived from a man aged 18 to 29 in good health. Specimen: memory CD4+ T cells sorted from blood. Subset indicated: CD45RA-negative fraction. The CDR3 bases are TGTGCCAGCAGTGGTGGGACCAACACCGGCAATCAGCCCCAGCATTTT. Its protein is CASSGGTNTGNQPQHF.